This paragraph reports one T cell receptor beta chain. Its target is not known. This table comes from immunoSEQ multiplex PCR, and its TCRdb copy is limited to in-frame clones, with some not included. The table has fewer than 400,000 clones, around 90% seen once. This sample was taken from a study of cytomegalovirus exposure and HLA in healthy donors. V was pared by 1 base and J by 8 bases, with 18 bases between. The CDR3 has 16 residues. The germline V gene has CDR1 SNHLY and CDR2 FYNNEI. General observations from the study: One later analysis, an examination of the 100 to 150 validation repertoires, found that first-cohort TCR clusters tended to co-occur in them. Researchers catalogued approximately 160 TCR beta chains as cytomegalovirus-associated. Rare sequences made up most TCRs, while some public TCRs were found in many donors. A few CMV-associated chains were confirmed in vitro to be specific for CMV antigens.

This clonotype was obtained from a man aged 25 to 45 in good health and CMV-seronegative. The rearrangement links TRBV2 to TRBJ2-1; tentatively, D is TRBD2 (7 bases). Sequencing used PBMCs. In DNA form, the CDR3 reads TGTGCCAGCAGTGAAGGCTGGTGGGGGGGCTATGATGAGCAGTTCTTC. Its translation is CASSEGWWGGYDEQFF.